The source of this T cell receptor beta chain is a study of blood T cell repertoires in COVID-19. As for the study in general: COVID-19 samples collected from the United States, Italy and Spain covered acute and convalescent phases.

Deletions cut 2 bases from V and 7 bases from J, with 11 bases between. The CDR3 length is 13 residues. Germline loops: CDR1 MRHNA, CDR2 SNTAGT. In the original workflow: Scientists estimated how many nucleated cells there were by amplifying reference gene primers. Sequencing used immunoSEQ multiplex PCR; TCRdb keeps in-frame clones, though not all of them. The D gene and trimming were derived from the DNA, and the V and J assignments and clone size from that table. The sample has approximately 310,000 clones, around 85% seen once. Individuals drawn from under 30 US areas were about 18 to 100 years old. Donors in Cohort 3 counted as recovered after two negative PCRs, clearance, or symptom resolution.

The rearrangement joins TRBV6-4 to TRBJ1-1; no reliable D call. The origin of this receptor is a man between 25 and 39 years old who had recovered from COVID-19. The material sequenced was PBMCs or T cells enriched from blood (not recorded which). The CDR3 is CASSDGQFGEAFF. As DNA, the CDR3 is TGTGCCAGCAGTGACGGTCAGTTTGGTGAAGCTTTCTTT.